These 21 T cell receptor beta chains share one sample of origin, sequenced in a study of blood T cell repertoires in COVID-19. Measured with immunoSEQ multiplex PCR; TCRdb has only the in-frame clones, and not every one. The sample contains hundreds of thousands of clones, under 95% of which appear only once. Sequencing was performed on peripheral blood. These receptor sequences come from a woman aged 18-35 years who had recovered from COVID-19.

This clone was detected only once. The chain is built from TRBV18 and TRBJ2-1; a weak D match, TRBD2 (5 bases). Germline V gives CDR1 KGHSH, CDR2 LQKENI. Trimming cost V 5 bases and J 0 bases, with 14 bases left between them. This CDR3 is built from 16 residues. The CDR3 DNA reads as TGTGCCAGCTCAGGAGGTGGAACGAGCTCCTACAATGAGCAGTTCTTC. Amino acids: CASSGGGTSSYNEQFF.

The chain combines TRBV18 with TRBJ2-3, with D hard to call. CDR3 size: 16 residues. V gave up 3 bases and J gave up 0 bases, with 13 bases separating them. Germline CDR1 reads KGHSH; CDR2 reads LQKENI. The CDR3 reads CASSPNLMSSTDTQYF. The DNA of the CDR3 is TGTGCCAGCTCACCCAACCTCATGAGTAGCACAGATACGCAGTATTTT. The whole variable domain, remainder taken from reference TRBV18 and TRBJ2-3, is NAGVMQNPRHLVRRRGQEARLRCSPMKGHSHVYWYRQLPEEGLKFMVYLQKENIIDESGMPKERFSAEFPKEGPSILRIQQVVRGDSAAYFCASSPNLMSSTDTQYFGPGTRLTVL.

The chain links TRBV15 to TRBJ2-1, with 10 bases that match TRBD2. V dropped 1 base and J dropped 6; count of bases not matched to a gene: 6. There are 16 residues in the CDR3. Germline CDR1 reads LNHNV; CDR2 reads YYDKDF (reference sequence). CDR3 region: CATSRGGLAGVNEQFF. The DNA of the CDR3 is TGTGCCACCAGCAGAGGGGGCCTAGCGGGAGTCAATGAGCAGTTCTTC.

This sequence joins TRBV29-1 and TRBJ2-3, with TRBD1 as a possible D gene (6 bases). This CDR3 comprises 15 residues. Germline assignment: CDR1 SQVTM and CDR2 ANQGSEA. Trimming pared 0 bases from V and 4 bases from J, leaving 14 bases between. CDR3 nucleotides: TGCAGCGTTGAAGACCGGGACACCGCTCCAGATACGCAGTATTTT. Residues: CSVEDRDTAPDTQYF.

The rearrangement links TRBV13 to TRBJ1-2; 7 bases fit TRBD1. The CDR3 length is 13 residues. Germline V gene lookup returns CDR1 PRHDT and CDR2 FYEKMQ (reference sequence). V dropped 6 bases and J dropped 8; count of bases not matched to a gene: 9. The DNA for the CDR3 is TGTGCCAGCAGGTCCCAGGGGGTGTTGGGCTACACCTTC. Protein product: CASRSQGVLGYTF.

The rearrangement joins TRBV7-2 to TRBJ2-7, with D uncertain. Germline-derived CDR1 and CDR2 are SGHTA and FQGNSA. This CDR3 has 10 amino acids. Trimming removed 8 bases at V and 10 bases at J, with 12 bases between. The CDR3 nucleotides are TGTGCCAGCGCTCGAGGCGCACAGTACGTC. This gives the protein CASARGAQYV.

The rearrangement uses TRBV6-2 or TRBV6-3 and TRBJ1-5, with D possibly being TRBD1 (5 bases). Germline CDR1 and CDR2: MNHEY and SVGEGT. V lost 6 bases and J lost 4, with 16 bases in between. The CDR3 has 15 amino acids. In nucleotides, the CDR3 is TGTGCCAGCAGCTTGGGACTAAATGGGAATCAGCCCCAGCATTTT. Amino acid sequence: CASSLGLNGNQPQHF.

This chain joins TRBV5-1 and TRBJ2-1, with D perhaps TRBD1 (6 bases). The CDR3 runs to 16 residues. V dropped 9 bases and J dropped 2 bases, with 21 bases sitting between them. CDR1 and CDR2 from the germline V gene are SGHRS and YFSETQ. The CDR3 region has the DNA TGCGCCACCCATACGGAACAGGGTACACCCTACAATGAGCAGTTCTTC. Translating it yields CATHTEQGTPYNEQFF.

For the CDR3, the DNA is TGTGCCAGCAGCCAAGATCGAGGACTAGAGGGCACTGAAGCTTTCTTT. Protein: CASSQDRGLEGTEAFF. The chain couples TRBV4-2 to TRBJ1-1; no firm D call. The CDR3 runs 16 residues. Germline V lookup: CDR1 LGHNA, CDR2 YNFKEQ. Trimming pared 0 bases from V and 4 bases from J, leaving 15 bases between.

The V gene is TRBV29-1, the J gene TRBJ2-3; D might be TRBD1 (6 bases). This CDR3 is built from 13 residues. Germline values: CDR1 SQVTM, CDR2 ANQGSEA. Trimming cost V 5 bases and J 2 bases, with 11 bases left between them. The CDR3 bases are TGCAGCGTTACAGGGTTTGCCACAGATACGCAGTATTTT. Its translation is CSVTGFATDTQYF.

The chain joins TRBV19 to TRBJ1-2; 9 positions match TRBD1. V shed 6 bases and J 0 bases; nucleotides not matched to a gene: 8. Germline loops: CDR1 LNHDA, CDR2 SQIVND (reference sequence). This CDR3 region has 16 residues. The CDR3 spells CASRKTGGYSNYGYTF. The CDR3 region has the DNA TGTGCCAGTAGGAAAACAGGGGGCTATTCTAACTATGGCTACACCTTC. The whole variable domain, remainder taken from reference TRBV19 and TRBJ1-2, is DGGITQSPKYLFRKEGQNVTLSCEQNLNHDAMYWYRQDPGQGLRLIYYSQIVNDFQKGDIAEGYSVSREKKESFPLTVTSAQKNPTAFYLCASRKTGGYSNYGYTFGSGTRLTVV.

V is TRBV6-6 and J is TRBJ2-1; 7 positions agree with TRBD2. The CDR3 consists of 16 residues. Germline CDR1 MNHNY, CDR2 SVGAGI (reference sequence). J gave up 1 base and V 2 bases, and 5 bases lay outside the gene matches. The CDR3 here is CASSYGAGASYNEQFF. Here the CDR3 DNA reads TGTGCCAGCAGTTACGGGGCGGGAGCATCCTACAATGAGCAGTTCTTC.

The chain carries TRBV5-4 and TRBJ2-3; 7 bases are a match to TRBD1. This CDR3 has 12 amino acids. Losses at the gene ends were 10 bases for V and 2 bases for J; bases not matched to a gene: 4. Germline loops: CDR1 SGHNT, CDR2 YYREEE (reference sequence). The CDR3 here is CAGGQYTDTQYF. CDR3 DNA: TGTGCCGGGGGACAGTACACAGATACGCAGTATTTT.

V is TRBV5-1 and J is TRBJ1-3; D is unresolved. This CDR3 is 18 amino acids long. The V end was cut by 1 base, the J end by 0 bases, with 17 bases between. Germline lookup yields CDR1 SGHRS and CDR2 YFSETQ. The DNA of the CDR3 is TGCGCCAGCAGCTTGCTCGGCCGCGGGCAGATCTCTGGAAACACCATATATTTT. It yields the protein CASSLLGRGQISGNTIYF.

This chain connects TRBV9 to TRBJ2-1, with D possibly matching TRBD2 (6 bases). Germline CDR1 is SGDLS and CDR2 is YYNGEE. The CDR3 is 15 residues long. Trimming took off 4 bases at V and 5 bases at J, with 16 bases between the two ends. The CDR3 is CASSTNGGWNNEQFF. CDR3 nucleotide sequence: TGTGCCAGCAGCACAAACGGGGGTTGGAACAATGAGCAGTTCTTC.

This clone was counted once. The chain couples TRBV9 to TRBJ2-3; tentative D call: TRBD1 (6 bases). From germline, CDR1 is SGDLS and CDR2 YYNGEE. The CDR3 runs to 17 residues. V was clipped by 3 bases and J by 3 bases, with 20 bases between them. CDR3 DNA sequence: TGTGCCAGCAGCGATCCGTCCCGGGACGGACAGACAGATACGCAGTATTTT. It specifies CASSDPSRDGQTDTQYF.

This clone came up a few times. The chain is built from TRBV6-5 and TRBJ1-1, with 7 nucleotides matching TRBD1. The CDR3 length is 13 residues. The germline gives CDR1 MNHEY, CDR2 SVGAGI. V lost 4 bases to trimming and J lost 8 bases; unmatched junction nucleotides: 7. The CDR3 loop is CASSSSGTAEAFF. The CDR3 DNA reads TGTGCCAGCAGTTCCTCCGGGACAGCAGAAGCTTTCTTT.

CDR3 loop: CASSRTEGVTYEQYV. CDR3 DNA sequence: TGCGCCAGCTCCAGGACAGAGGGGGTAACCTACGAGCAGTACGTC. The chain is built from TRBV10-1 and TRBJ2-7, with D possibly matching TRBD1 (6 bases). CDR1 WNHNN and CDR2 SYGVQD come from the germline V gene (reference sequence). The CDR3 runs 15 residues. V was pared by 8 bases and J by 2 bases, with 19 bases between.

This clone was seen a single time. The chain couples TRBV5-4 to TRBJ2-5, with D possibly matching TRBD2 (6 bases). The CDR3 has 15 amino acids. Trimming pared 0 bases from V and 4 bases from J, leaving 13 bases between. Germline values: CDR1 SGHNT, CDR2 YYREEE (reference sequence). CDR3 DNA: TGTGCCAGCAGCTTGGCTCTGGGGGGAGGAGAGACCCAGTACTTC. It codes for CASSLALGGGETQYF.

This chain connects TRBV27 to TRBJ1-3; D perhaps matches TRBD1 (6 bases). The CDR3 has 16 residues. V gave up 0 bases and J gave up 3 bases, with 12 bases separating them. The germline V gene has CDR1 MNHEY and CDR2 SMNVEV (reference sequence). In nucleotides, the CDR3 is TGTGCCAGCAGTTTATCCGGCAGGGGTGTTGGAAACACCATATATTTT. It yields the protein CASSLSGRGVGNTIYF.

The J gene is TRBJ1-5, the V gene TRBV7-9; 7 bases align to TRBD1. V gave up 1 base and J gave up 6 bases; unmatched junction bases: 9. Germline CDR1 SEHNR, CDR2 FQNEAQ (reference sequence). The length of the CDR3 is 16 residues. In DNA form, the CDR3 reads TGTGCCAGCAGCTTAGGGGGCAGGGGGTGGGTTCAGCCCCAGCATTTT. It yields the protein CASSLGGRGWVQPQHF.